This T cell receptor beta chain was identified during a study of beta chain features in type 1 diabetes. A sort by CD45RO/CCR7/CD25/CD127/CD95/CD27 yielded CD4+ naive, central memory, regulatory and stem cell-like memory cells. Overall study results and limits: PCR might pick shorter templates more often, in the same way for patients and controls. More deletions and fewer insertions at VDJ junctions were seen in type 1 diabetes patients.

The germline gives CDR1 ENHRY, CDR2 SYGVKD. CDR3 length: 13 residues. Trimming left V 8 bases short and J 5 bases short, with 13 bases between. This clone was recorded once. The antigen remains undetermined. TCRB transcripts that were expressed got sequenced, as all of the isolated RNA had been reverse transcribed. It was found that naive, central memory and regulatory T cell samples averaged about 3.4 million reads. Assay used: immunoSEQ multiplex PCR; TCRdb lists only in-frame clones, some missing. The repertoire includes hundreds of thousands of clones, about 30% of them detected once, and almost 0.065% sits in the top ten.

The source is a man aged 18 to 30 in good health. The chain carries TRBV10-3 and TRBJ2-1; tentatively, D is TRBD1 (5 bases). Sequences were obtained from naive CD4+ T cells from blood. The CDR3 coding sequence is TGTGCCATCTTTGCGACAGCAGACAATGAGCAGTTCTTC. Protein: CAIFATADNEQFF.